This T cell receptor (beta chain) was retrieved from a study of blood T cell repertoires in COVID-19. The overall study: Some COVID-19 samples were acute and others convalescent; all came from the United States, Italy and Spain. T cells, B-cell-depleted T cells, or PBMCs supplied cDNA or gDNA.

The CDR3 has 15 residues. The junction had 7 bases not matched to a gene; V was cut back by 7 bases and J by 2 bases. The germline V gene has CDR1 MNHEY and CDR2 SVGAGI. In the source study's methods: Counts of nucleated cells, estimated from reference gene primer amplification, were obtained. Sequencing used immunoSEQ multiplex PCR; TCRdb keeps in-frame clones, though not all of them. V, J and clone size are taken as reported in that table, and D and trimming were inferred from the DNA itself. The sample lists 200,000 or so clones, around 82% seen once, with about 2.9% in the top ten. Sequenced input: peripheral blood. The chain joins TRBV6-5 to TRBJ2-3; 9 bases are shared with TRBD2. This clonotype was sampled from a woman aged 25 to 45 who had recovered from COVID-19. CDR3 loop: CASKMTSGYTDTQYF. CDR3 nucleotide sequence: TGTGCCAGCAAGATGACTAGCGGTTACACAGATACGCAGTATTTT.